This is a list of T cell receptor beta chains from one sample in a study of blood T cell repertoires in COVID-19. Sequencing used immunoSEQ multiplex PCR; TCRdb keeps in-frame clones, though not all of them. This table has fewer than 450,000 clones, about nine tenths appearing once. Sequenced material: PBMCs or T cells enriched from blood (not recorded which). These receptors all stem from a man in his late teens or twenties who had recovered from COVID-19. CDR3s leave out the opening cysteine and the closing phenylalanine or tryptophan. Only some rows state a clone size, as once, few, many or a class for expanded clones.

j_call clone_size v_call cdr3_aa
TRBJ1-2 NA TRBV12-3/TRBV12-4 ASSSLANYGYT
TRBJ2-1 NA TRBV9 ASSPRLAGGRGEQF
TRBJ1-1 NA TRBV11-3 ASSLQGGAF
TRBJ2-5 NA TRBV7-9 ASSTQGGETQY
TRBJ1-2 NA TRBV10-3 AIFRTGDGGYT
TRBJ1-4 NA TRBV18 ASSPDSTTNEKLF
TRBJ2-7 NA TRBV20-1 SASSFFSGMYEQY
TRBJ2-7 NA TRBV6-5 ASSNRDITYEQY
TRBJ1-5 NA TRBV10-3 AISRDREEQPQH
TRBJ1-1 NA TRBV28 ASSLQYTEAF
TRBJ2-1 NA TRBV7-3 ASSPAGVHNEQF
TRBJ2-7 few TRBV5-6 ASSFGTSYEQY
TRBJ1-3 NA TRBV13 ASSSGRRPGD
TRBJ1-2 NA TRBV9 ASSSQGTLGYGYT
TRBJ1-3 NA TRBV4-1 ASSQGGGKGADSGNTIY